This T cell receptor beta chain was sequenced during a study of cytomegalovirus exposure and HLA in healthy donors. Data came from immunoSEQ multiplex PCR; TCRdb stores just in-frame clones and leaves some out. The repertoire includes about 120,000 clones, 90% to 96% of them detected once, and 1.5% to 2% sits in the top ten. The CDR3 sequence is 14 residues long. V lost 0 bases and J lost 5, with 8 bases in between. Germline V lookup: CDR1 SGDLS, CDR2 YYNGEE. Concerning this clone itself: The antigen remains undetermined.

Findings and limits, study-wide: Some TCR beta chains (more than 150 of them) were listed as cytomegalovirus-associated.

The chain has TRBV9 and TRBJ1-4; tentative D call: TRBD1 (6 bases). The TCR was taken from a man aged 18 to 29 in good health and CMV-seronegative. The specimen was PBMCs. DNA for the CDR3: TGTGCCAGCAGCGTAGGACAGGAGAATGAAAAACTGTTTTTT. This codes for CASSVGQENEKLFF.